These T cell receptor beta chains were read from a single sample in a study of blood T cell repertoires in COVID-19. The assay was immunoSEQ multiplex PCR, and TCRdb's table has in-frame clones only and misses some. The sample carries approximately 70,000 clones, around 85% recorded once. Sample: peripheral blood. These TCRs come from a woman aged 45 to 65 with acute or convalescent COVID-19. The CDR3 runs from the conserved cysteine through the conserved F or W. The D gene is left open where the match is weak. A clone size is listed for some rows: how often the clone was seen (once, few, many), or a class if it is expanded.

d_call,j_call,v_call,clone_size,cdr3_nt,cdr3_aa
.,TRBJ2-1,TRBV25-1,.,TGTGCCAGCCAGAATAGGGGAATACACAATGAGCAGTTCTTC,CASQNRGIHNEQFF
TRBD1,TRBJ2-3,TRBV6-5,.,TGTGCCAGCAGTTACTCGAAGGGGACAGGGTCGAATACGCAGTATTTT,CASSYSKGTGSNTQYF
TRBD2,TRBJ2-1,TRBV7-8,.,TGTGCCAGCAGCCTAGGACTAGCGGGCTACAATGAGCAGTTCTTC,CASSLGLAGYNEQFF
.,TRBJ1-5,TRBV2,.,TGTGCCAGCAGTGACCAAGGGGCGGGCAATCAGCCCCAGCATTTT,CASSDQGAGNQPQHF
.,TRBJ2-7,TRBV28,.,TGTGCCAGCAGTTTATCGCGCGGGACTCAAAGCGGCTCTTACTACGAGCAGTACTTC,CASSLSRGTQSGSYYEQYF
TRBD1,TRBJ1-2,TRBV2,.,TGTGCCAGCATACGGGACAGTACTAACTATGGCTACACCTTC,CASIRDSTNYGYTF
.,TRBJ2-7,TRBV9,.,TGTGCCAGCAGCGTCGAGGGTTACGAGCAGTACTTC,CASSVEGYEQYF
.,TRBJ1-6,TRBV5-1,.,TGCGCCAGCAGCTTGGCGCGAGGAGGGGAGGGTTCACCCCTCCACTTT,CASSLARGGEGSPLHF
.,TRBJ1-2,TRBV19,few,TGTGCCAGTAGTAGAGAGGCGAATGGTCAGGGTGGCTACACCTTC,CASSREANGQGGYTF
TRBD1,TRBJ1-6,TRBV6-6,few,TGTGCCAGCAGGCCGGGACAGGGAGACTCACCCCTCCACTTT,CASRPGQGDSPLHF
.,TRBJ1-1,TRBV28,.,TGTGCCAGCAATAATCGGGGGAGCACTGAAGCTTTCTTT,CASNNRGSTEAFF
.,TRBJ1-5,TRBV6-5,.,TGTGCCAGCAAGGACAGTTTGAGCAATCAGCCCCAGCATTTT,CASKDSLSNQPQHF
.,TRBJ1-1,TRBV2,.,TGTGCCAGCAGTGAATTTTCTGGGCGTACTGAAGCTTTCTTT,CASSEFSGRTEAFF
TRBD2,TRBJ2-1,TRBV6-1,.,TGTGCCAGCAGTGAGGGGGGAGCGGGAGCCGGGTCCTACAATGAGCAGTTCTTC,CASSEGGAGAGSYNEQFF
TRBD1,TRBJ1-6,TRBV7-2,.,TGTGCCAGCAGCTTGCAGGGGGGATATAATTCACCCCTCCACTTT,CASSLQGGYNSPLHF
.,TRBJ1-2,TRBV5-1,.,TGCGCCAGCAGCTTGGAAACAGGAGCCTATTACGGCTACACCTTC,CASSLETGAYYGYTF
.,TRBJ2-7,TRBV7-6,.,TGTGCCAGCAGCTTAACGGCGGGCCCCAGCTCCTACGAGCAGTACTTC,CASSLTAGPSSYEQYF
.,TRBJ2-6,TRBV11-2,.,TGTGCCAGCAGCTCAGGGTACCTCTCTGGGGCCAACGTCCTGACTTTC,CASSSGYLSGANVLTF
.,TRBJ2-1,TRBV4-3,.,TGCGCCAGCAGCCAAGATACAGCGGGCTCAAGTAATGAGCAGTTCTTC,CASSQDTAGSSNEQFF
.,TRBJ2-5,TRBV6-2/TRBV6-3,once,TGTGCCAGCAGTCGAGTATGGGAGACCCAGTACTTC,CASSRVWETQYF
TRBD2,TRBJ2-7,TRBV7-8,once,TGTGCCAGCAGCTTGTTAGCGGGGGGCACCTCCTACGAGCAGTACTTC,CASSLLAGGTSYEQYF
TRBD1,TRBJ1-1,TRBV9,.,TGTGCCAGCAGCGTAGGGACAGGGTCTCAGGTCACTGAAGCTTTCTTT,CASSVGTGSQVTEAFF
TRBD1,TRBJ2-1,TRBV7-2,few,TGTGCCAGCAGTCCAAACCTACAGGGGGATGAGCAGTTCTTC,CASSPNLQGDEQFF
TRBD2,TRBJ2-1,TRBV28,.,TGTGCCAGCAAGGGCAGCGGGAGGCCAGGGGTCTCCTACAATGAGCAGTTCTTC,CASKGSGRPGVSYNEQFF
TRBD2,TRBJ2-7,TRBV10-3,.,TGTGCCATCGCTAGCGGGAGTCCGGGCGAGCAGTACTTC,CAIASGSPGEQYF
.,TRBJ1-2,TRBV4-2,.,TGTGCCAGCAGCCAAGTTTCGGGAGGAGGCGGCTACACCTTC,CASSQVSGGGGYTF
.,TRBJ1-1,TRBV10-3,.,TGTGCCATCAGTGTCCAGGGGAACACTGAAGCTTTCTTT,CAISVQGNTEAFF
TRBD1,TRBJ1-2,TRBV5-1,.,TGCGCCAGCAGCTTGTCGGACAGGGGGGATGGCTACACCTTC,CASSLSDRGDGYTF
.,TRBJ2-1,TRBV27,.,TGTGCCAGCAGTTCCGGTGGGGGGGCGCTCTACAATGAGCAGTTCTTC,CASSSGGGALYNEQFF
TRBD1,TRBJ2-5,TRBV9,.,TGTGCCAGCAGCGCGGGGACAGTCCAAGAGACCCAGTACTTC,CASSAGTVQETQYF
TRBD2,TRBJ2-7,TRBV6-2/TRBV6-3,few,TGTGCCAGCAGTTACTCGACCCTAGCGGGTCCTACCTACGAGCAGTACTTC,CASSYSTLAGPTYEQYF
.,TRBJ2-7,TRBV6-2/TRBV6-3,few,TGTGCCAGCAGTTACTCGGCGGAAGCCTACGAGCAGTACTTC,CASSYSAEAYEQYF
.,TRBJ2-1,TRBV4-1,.,TGCGCCAGCAGCCAAGAAGCCCCCACAATTGAGCGTCTGAGCTCCTACAATGAGCAGTTCTTC,CASSQEAPTIERLSSYNEQFF
.,TRBJ2-1,TRBV30,.,TGTGCCTGGAGTGTACTCTACAATGAGCAGTTCTTC,CAWSVLYNEQFF
.,TRBJ2-3,TRBV12-5,.,TGTGCTAGTGGTCAAGGACAGTTGGCAGATACGCAGTATTTT,CASGQGQLADTQYF
.,TRBJ1-5,TRBV4-2,.,TGTGCCAGCAGCCAGGGGAGTTATAGCAATCAGCCCCAGCATTTT,CASSQGSYSNQPQHF
TRBD1,TRBJ1-1,TRBV13,.,TGTGCCAGCAGCCTACAGGGGAGACTCACTGAAGCTTTCTTT,CASSLQGRLTEAFF
.,TRBJ1-1,TRBV5-6,.,TGTGCCAGCAGCTTGGGGAGGACAGACATGAACACTGAAGCTTTCTTT,CASSLGRTDMNTEAFF
TRBD2,TRBJ2-5,TRBV6-6,few,TGTGCCAGCAGCCTCCTCCAGGGAGGGGAGACCCAGTACTTC,CASSLLQGGETQYF
TRBD2,TRBJ2-5,TRBV9,.,TGTGCCAGCAGCGATCGACTAGCGGGGGGGGAAGAGACCCAGTACTTC,CASSDRLAGGEETQYF
.,TRBJ1-2,TRBV30,.,TGTGCCTGGAGTTGGGAGGGGAGTTATGGCTACACCTTC,CAWSWEGSYGYTF
.,TRBJ2-5,TRBV18,.,TGTGCCAGCTCACTAGGTCAGGGTCCATTTCAAGAGACCCAGTACTTC,CASSLGQGPFQETQYF
.,TRBJ2-5,TRBV9,.,TGTGCCAGCAGCGATACAGGGCGAGAGACCCAGTACTTC,CASSDTGRETQYF
TRBD2,TRBJ2-1,TRBV3-1/TRBV3-2,.,TGTGCCAGCAGCCAACCTAGCGGGAGGAGCTCCTACAATGAGCAGTTCTTC,CASSQPSGRSSYNEQFF
.,TRBJ2-1,TRBV9,.,TGTGCCAGCAGCGTAGTAGAGGGTGAGCAGTTCTTC,CASSVVEGEQFF
TRBD1,TRBJ1-2,TRBV3-1/TRBV3-2,.,TGTGCCAGCAGCCACCTACAGGGGGGTGGCTACACCTTC,CASSHLQGGGYTF